These 20 T cell receptor beta chains were all obtained from the same sample, sequenced in a study of CD8+CD57+ T cells in acquired aplastic anemia. Sequencing was done on patients that had shown CD8+CD57+ cell expansion by flow cytometry. Genomic DNA constituted the template upon which TCR beta VDJ and CDR3 profiling was performed. TCRdb re-called the reads with MiXCR, one entry per CDR3 protein. This table holds around 200,000 distinct CDR3 sequences, roughly three fifths found once. Sample: sorted CD4+, CD8+, or CD8+CD57+ T cells (not recorded which) from PBMCs. Receptor source: a human donor with aplastic anemia.

This clonotype was observed a handful of times. The chain uses TRBV5-1 and TRBJ2-3, with a weak D call TRBD1 (6 bases). The CDR3 consists of 15 residues. Germline lookup yields CDR1 SGHRS and CDR2 YFSETQ. V lost 3 bases to trimming and J lost 4 bases, with 15 bases between them. Written as DNA, the CDR3 is TGCGCCAGCAGCTACACAGGGATTAAGTCAGATACGCAGTATTTT. Its translation is CASSYTGIKSDTQYF.

This clonotype was counted a few times. Just one base apart from a much larger clone, this may be a read error. Without the conserved terminal phenylalanine or tryptophan, this CDR3 likely stems from a read error. The chain uses TRBV7-9 and TRBJ1-1; 8 bases map to TRBD1. CDR1 is SEHNR and CDR2 is FQNEAQ in the germline V gene (reference sequence). V lost 1 base, J lost 5 bases, and 6 bases stayed unmatched. The CDR3 covers 15 residues. As DNA, the CDR3 is TGTGCCAGCAGCTTAGTACAGGGGGGGAGGACTGAAGCTTTCCTT. The encoded protein is CASSLVQGGRTEAFL.

On this clonotype: This may stem from a read error, because a much larger clone lies one nucleotide away. The rearrangement joins TRBV10-3 to TRBJ1-1; D perhaps matches TRBD1 (5 bases). Trimming cost V 4 bases and J 1 base, with 7 bases left between them. This CDR3 has 13 amino acids. Germline CDR1 and CDR2: ENHRY and SYGVKD. The CDR3 reads CAISARGNTEAFF. CDR3 DNA sequence: TGTGCCATCAGTGCAAGGGGGAACACTGAAGCTTTCTTT.

This clonotype was seen only once. The chain recombines TRBV25-1 with TRBJ2-7, with 10 positions matching TRBD1. CDR1 and CDR2 from the germline V gene are MGHDK and SYGVNS. This CDR3 spans 16 amino acids. With 6 bases clipped from V and 1 base from J, the junction kept 9 bases outside the gene matches. This chain's CDR3 is CASSLEPGQGSYEQYF. CDR3 DNA sequence: TGTGCCAGCAGCCTGGAACCGGGACAGGGGTCCTACGAGCAGTACTTC.

This clonotype was counted at least ten times. The J gene is TRBJ1-5, the V gene TRBV4-1; D may be TRBD1 (5 bases). The V and J ends lost 5 bases and 5 bases respectively, with 16 bases between them. CDR3 length equals 15 residues. CDR1 is MGHRA, CDR2 YSYEKL, per germline. CDR3 loop: CASSATGARDQPQHF. DNA of the CDR3: TGCGCCAGCAGCGCTACAGGAGCAAGAGATCAGCCCCAGCATTTT.

This clonotype was observed many times. The genes are TRBV19 and TRBJ1-5; D remains unclear. V was pared by 1 base and J by 7 bases, with 5 bases between. The germline V gene has CDR1 LNHDA and CDR2 SQIVND (reference sequence). The CDR3 consists of 12 residues. CDR3 bases: TGTGCCAGTAGTATAGGGGCCCAGCCCCAGCATTTT. Translation: CASSIGAQPQHF.

The chain uses TRBV15 and TRBJ2-5; D possibly matches TRBD1 or TRBD2 (6 bases each). Looked up from germline, CDR1 is LNHNV and CDR2 is YYDKDF (reference sequence). The CDR3 has 14 residues. V lost 2 bases and J 5 bases, leaving 12 bases between the germline ends. This CDR3 reads CATSRLGGGETQYF. The CDR3 nucleotides are TGTGCCACCAGCAGACTCGGGGGCGGCGAGACCCAGTACTTC.

Turning to this clonotype: Without the conserved terminal phenylalanine or tryptophan, this CDR3 likely stems from a read error. The chain is built from TRBV7-3 and TRBJ2-1, with 9 bases aligning to TRBD1. The germline CDR1 and CDR2 sequences are SGHTA and FQGTGA. This CDR3 contains 16 residues. CDR3 DNA sequence: TGCGCCAGCAGCCAAGACGGGACAGGGACCTACAATGAGCAGTTCCTC. Residues: CASSQDGTGTYNEQFL.

The CDR3 here is CASSLDATGENTEAFF. As DNA, the CDR3 is TGTGCCAGCAGCTTAGATGCGACAGGGGAGAACACTGAAGCTTTCTTT. The chain recombines TRBV7-6 with TRBJ1-1; 8 positions agree with TRBD1. The length of the CDR3 is 16 residues. Germline lookup yields CDR1 SGHVS and CDR2 FNYEAQ. V dropped 1 base and J dropped 1; count of bases not matched to a gene: 5.

This clonotype occurred a few times. The chain links TRBV20-1 to TRBJ2-5, with 10 bases aligning to TRBD1. This CDR3 is built from 12 residues. V was clipped by 6 bases and J by 4 bases; unmatched bases: 2. Germline V CDR1 and CDR2: DFQATT, SNEGSKA (reference sequence). CDR3 bases: TGCAGTGCCGACAGGGGGCGAGAGACCCAGTACTTC. It yields the protein CSADRGRETQYF.

This chain links TRBV2 with TRBJ2-7, with TRBD1 identical over 10 bases. V was pared by 3 bases and J by 3 bases, with 2 bases of the junction left unmatched. The CDR3 is 14 amino acids. Looked up from germline, CDR1 is SNHLY and CDR2 is FYNNEI. CDR3 sequence (DNA): TGTGCCAGCAGTGAGGGGACAGGGGACTACGAGCAGTACTTC. It is translated as CASSEGTGDYEQYF.

This clonotype was recorded a few times. This chain joins TRBV30 and TRBJ1-5; no clear D gene. Germline CDR1 reads GTSNPN; CDR2 reads SVGIG (reference sequence). The V and J ends lost 1 base and 0 bases respectively, with 10 bases between them. There are 15 residues in the CDR3. Here the CDR3 DNA reads TGTGCCTGGAGTGCCGGCACTCATAGCAATCAGCCCCAGCATTTT. Translated, it gives CAWSAGTHSNQPQHF.

This clonotype was detected many times. The gene calls are TRBV3-1 and TRBJ2-7; unclear D gene. The germline V gene encodes CDR1 LGHDT and CDR2 YNNKEL (reference sequence). Trimming pared 1 base from V and 6 bases from J, leaving 7 bases between. The CDR3 totals 12 residues. The CDR3 coding sequence is TGTGCCAGCAGCCAAGGTTGGAGCGAGCAGTACTTC. Translated, it gives CASSQGWSEQYF.

This clonotype was detected once. The gene calls are TRBV5-1 and TRBJ2-5, with D perhaps matching TRBD1 or TRBD2 (6 bases each). This CDR3 comprises 15 residues. V was trimmed by 0 bases and J by 4 bases, leaving 13 bases between them. Per the germline V gene, CDR1 is SGHRS and CDR2 is YFSETQ. The DNA of the CDR3 is TGCGCCAGCAGCTTGGGTCCAGGGGAGGCAGAGACCCAGTACTTC. Amino acids: CASSLGPGEAETQYF.

The rearrangement joins TRBV4-3 to TRBJ2-5, with D possibly matching TRBD2 (5 bases). The CDR3 loop spans 15 amino acids. Trimming took off 0 bases at V and 5 bases at J, with 13 bases between the two ends. CDR1 LGHNA and CDR2 YSLEER come from the germline V gene. The CDR3 nucleotides read TGCGCCAGCAGCCAAGATCGAGGGTTAAGTGAGACCCAGTACTTC. This sequence encodes CASSQDRGLSETQYF.

The chain links TRBV5-6 to TRBJ1-2, with D hard to call. The CDR3 loop spans 11 amino acids. V was pared by 4 bases and J by 9 bases, with 10 bases between. The germline V gene has CDR1 SGHDT and CDR2 YYEEEE. The CDR3 sequence: CASSLQSCYTF. CDR3 nucleotide sequence: TGTGCCAGCAGCCTTCAGTCTTGCTACACCTTC.

Comments on this clonotype: A much larger clone sits a single nucleotide away, making a read error possible. This chain uses TRBV7-6 with TRBJ2-5; D gene uncertain. There are 12 residues in the CDR3. With 1 base removed from V and 3 bases from J, the gap between germline ends came to 3 bases. Germline CDR1 is SGHVS and CDR2 is FNYEAQ. The CDR3 nucleotides are TGTGCCAGCAGCTTAGGTGAAGAGACCCAGTACTTC. It yields the protein CASSLGEETQYF.

The rearrangement uses TRBV7-9 and TRBJ2-3; D might be TRBD1 (6 bases). Trimming removed 5 bases at V and 3 bases at J, with 18 bases between. CDR1 SEHNR and CDR2 FQNEAQ come from the germline V gene (reference sequence). The CDR3 contains 16 residues. The CDR3 here is CASSTLTGCRTDTQYF. The CDR3 DNA reads as TGTGCCAGCAGCACTCTAACAGGGTGTAGGACAGATACGCAGTATTTT.

The chain has TRBV19 and TRBJ2-7; no clear D. Germline assignment: CDR1 LNHDA and CDR2 SQIVND (reference sequence). Trimming removed 8 bases at V and 3 bases at J, with 20 bases between. CDR3 length equals 15 residues. The CDR3 DNA sequence: TGTGCCAGTGCTGCGGTAGATACCCGCGTCTACGAGCAGTACTTC. It translates to CASAAVDTRVYEQYF.

Concerning this clonotype: No conserved phenylalanine or tryptophan is present at the end of the CDR3, so a read error is the likely explanation. The rearrangement joins TRBV12-5 to TRBJ2-7, with D perhaps being TRBD1 or TRBD2 (5 bases each). The CDR3 runs 16 residues. Germline CDR1 is LGHNT and CDR2 is FRNRAP. Trimming shortened V by 5 bases and J by 3 bases, and 20 bases separated the two germline ends. CDR3 DNA: TGTGCTAGTGGTCCCCCCCCGAGGGGTAGCGACTACGAGCAGTACTCT. As protein: CASGPPPRGSDYEQYS.